This TCR beta chain was retrieved from a study of blood T cell repertoires in COVID-19. Study context: The origin of the acute and convalescent COVID-19 samples was the United States, Italy and Spain. PBMCs, B-cell-depleted T cells, or T cells were the source of the cDNA or gDNA that made up the material.

CDR3 size: 15 residues. The germline gives CDR1 LGHDT, CDR2 YNNKEL (reference sequence). The V and J ends lost 1 base and 2 bases respectively, with 12 bases between them. Per the authors' pipeline: Reference gene primers were amplified, and this amplification served to estimate nucleated cell counts. Produced via immunoSEQ multiplex PCR; TCRdb's table is partial and in-frame only. From that table come the V and J calls and clone size; the DNA was used to work out D and trimming. The sample lists 120,000 to 150,000 clones, around 88% occurring once. Material for sequencing was peripheral blood. The rearrangement links TRBV3-1 (or the pseudogene TRBV3-2) to TRBJ2-7; tentatively, D is TRBD2 (5 bases). The receptor's source is a woman aged 55-70 years with acute or convalescent COVID-19. The CDR3 coding sequence is TGTGCCAGCAGCCAAGGCGAGGGTGAGGCCTACGAGCAGTACTTC. It codes for CASSQGEGEAYEQYF.